Following are 14 T cell receptor beta chains from one sample sequenced in a study of blood T cell repertoires in COVID-19. TCRdb's table, derived via immunoSEQ multiplex PCR, lists solely in-frame clones and lacks some. The sample includes tens of thousands of clones, roughly 90% of them seen just once. Material: peripheral blood. These receptors were obtained from a woman in her sixties with acute or convalescent COVID-19.

V gene TRBV3-1 (or the pseudogene TRBV3-2) combines with J gene TRBJ1-2; D is uncertain. The CDR3 consists of 18 residues. Trimming left V 0 bases short and J 1 base short, with 18 bases between. Germline V gives CDR1 LGHDT, CDR2 YNNKEL (reference sequence). In nucleotides, the CDR3 is TGTGCCAGCAGCCAAGAGTCCCGACTGAGTGCCTTTAACTATGGCTACACCTTC. It encodes CASSQESRLSAFNYGYTF.

The rearrangement links TRBV5-6 to TRBJ2-3, with TRBD2 matching over 9 bases. The CDR3 is made up of 16 amino acids. Trimming removed 2 bases from V and 2 bases from J; junction bases left unmatched: 6. The germline CDR1 and CDR2 sequences are SGHDT and YYEEEE. In nucleotides, the CDR3 is TGTGCCAGCAGCTTCAGCGGGGGGACCTACACAGATACGCAGTATTTT. It codes for CASSFSGGTYTDTQYF.

The chain carries TRBV7-9 and TRBJ1-6, with 9 nucleotides matching TRBD1. After removal of 4 bases from V and 9 bases from J, the junction contained 10 bases not matched to a gene. This CDR3 comprises 16 residues. Germline lookup yields CDR1 SEHNR and CDR2 FQNEAQ (reference sequence). The CDR3 DNA sequence: TGTGCCAGCAGCTCATCAGGGACAGGGAATGGTTCACCCCTCCACTTT. It translates to CASSSSGTGNGSPLHF.

This clone was picked up one time. The chain couples TRBV5-1 to TRBJ2-7, with 8 bases aligning to TRBD2. Germline V gene data show CDR1 as SGHRS and CDR2 as YFSETQ. With 4 bases clipped from V and 0 bases from J, the junction kept 6 bases outside the gene matches. CDR3 length equals 15 residues. The CDR3 loop reads CASSRGLGDSYEQYV. CDR3 sequence (DNA): TGCGCCAGCAGCCGGGGACTAGGGGACTCCTACGAGCAGTACGTC.

This sequence joins TRBV24-1 and TRBJ1-6; D gene ambiguous. Germline V gene data show CDR1 as KGHDR and CDR2 as SFDVKD. The CDR3 runs to 14 residues. V dropped 9 bases and J dropped 7 bases, with 15 bases sitting between them. Here the CDR3 reads CATRGQQPNSPLHF. The CDR3 DNA sequence: TGTGCCACCCGCGGGCAGCAACCAAATTCACCCCTCCACTTT.

This chain joins TRBV19 and TRBJ2-5; TRBD2 aligns across 7 bases. The CDR3 contains 13 residues. The ends lost 2 bases at V and 9 bases at J; junction bases unmatched: 6. From germline, CDR1 is LNHDA and CDR2 SQIVND (reference sequence). For the CDR3, the DNA is TGTGCCAGTAGTATAAAAGGGAGGGAGGCCCAGTACTTC. Its protein is CASSIKGREAQYF.

The chain carries TRBV5-1 and TRBJ1-2, with D possibly being TRBD1 (5 bases). The CDR3 is 14 amino acids. With 4 bases removed from V and 4 bases from J, the gap between germline ends came to 14 bases. Looked up from germline, CDR1 is SGHRS and CDR2 is YFSETQ. The DNA of the CDR3 is TGCGCCAGCAGCCTTGGACAAGGAAGCTATGGCTACACCTTC. Protein product: CASSLGQGSYGYTF. The full variable domain, its missing parts supplied by reference TRBV5-1 and TRBJ1-2, is KAGVTQTPRYLIKTRGQQVTLSCSPISGHRSVSWYQQTPGQGLQFLFEYFSETQRNKGNFPGRFSGRQFSNSRSEMNVSTLELGDSALYLCASSLGQGSYGYTFGSGTRLTVV.

DNA for the CDR3: TGTGCCAGCAGCCCGACCTGGAGTCATGGCTACACCTTC. It translates to CASSPTWSHGYTF. The V gene is TRBV3-1 (or the pseudogene TRBV3-2), the J gene TRBJ1-2, with no clear D. This CDR3 is built from 13 residues. Trimming cost V 4 bases and J 6 bases, with 12 bases left between them. The germline gives CDR1 LGHDT, CDR2 YNNKEL (reference sequence).

The chain combines TRBV18 with TRBJ1-4; D is perhaps TRBD1 (5 bases). Germline V gives CDR1 KGHSH, CDR2 LQKENI. This CDR3 spans 16 amino acids. V lost 0 bases and J lost 5, with 13 bases in between. The CDR3 DNA sequence: TGTGCCAGCTCACCACCCGGGGCGGCGGGGAATGAAAAACTGTTTTTT. The encoded protein is CASSPPGAAGNEKLFF.

V usage is TRBV5-1 and J usage is TRBJ2-5; 10 bases map to TRBD1. The germline V gene has CDR1 SGHRS and CDR2 YFSETQ. The J segment lost 2 bases and the V segment lost 4 bases, leaving 2 bases of the junction unmatched. The CDR3 runs 14 residues. CDR3 loop: CASSPDRGQETQYF. For the CDR3, the DNA is TGCGCCAGCAGCCCGGACAGGGGGCAAGAGACCCAGTACTTC.

This clone was observed a few times. This chain joins TRBV7-2 and TRBJ2-1, with 12 bases matching TRBD2. V shed 2 bases and J 8 bases; nucleotides not matched to a gene: 7. Germline-derived CDR1 and CDR2 are SGHTA and FQGNSA. This CDR3 is built from 16 residues. CDR3 amino acids: CASSLWASGRVDEQFF. The CDR3 coding sequence is TGTGCCAGCAGCTTATGGGCTAGCGGGAGGGTCGATGAGCAGTTCTTC.

This rearrangement joins TRBV5-4 to TRBJ2-3; TRBD1 matches at 8 bases. J was trimmed by 2 bases and V by 2 bases; bases with no gene match: 4. From germline, CDR1 is SGHNT and CDR2 YYREEE (reference sequence). The CDR3 is 15 residues long. In DNA, the CDR3 is TGTGCCAGCAGCTTCGACAGGGGTGACACAGATACGCAGTATTTT. Translation: CASSFDRGDTDTQYF.

The rearrangement links TRBV7-7 to TRBJ2-7; TRBD1 aligns across 8 bases. The V gene end was trimmed by 0 bases and the J gene end by 0 bases; junction bases not matched to a gene: 4. CDR1 and CDR2 from the germline V gene are SSHAT and FNYEAQ (reference sequence). This CDR3 is built from 16 residues. As DNA, the CDR3 is TGTGCCAGCAGCTTAGCCCCAGGGGGCTCCTCCTACGAGCAGTACGTC. Its protein is CASSLAPGGSSYEQYV.

This CDR3 is CASSFWGRGTEETQYF. The CDR3 DNA sequence: TGTGCCAGCAGCTTTTGGGGCAGGGGAACCGAAGAGACCCAGTACTTC. The chain uses TRBV13 and TRBJ2-5; possibly TRBD1 for D (6 bases). This CDR3 spans 16 amino acids. CDR1 PRHDT and CDR2 FYEKMQ come from the germline V gene (reference sequence). Trimming stripped 3 bases from V and 3 bases from J, with 17 bases between.